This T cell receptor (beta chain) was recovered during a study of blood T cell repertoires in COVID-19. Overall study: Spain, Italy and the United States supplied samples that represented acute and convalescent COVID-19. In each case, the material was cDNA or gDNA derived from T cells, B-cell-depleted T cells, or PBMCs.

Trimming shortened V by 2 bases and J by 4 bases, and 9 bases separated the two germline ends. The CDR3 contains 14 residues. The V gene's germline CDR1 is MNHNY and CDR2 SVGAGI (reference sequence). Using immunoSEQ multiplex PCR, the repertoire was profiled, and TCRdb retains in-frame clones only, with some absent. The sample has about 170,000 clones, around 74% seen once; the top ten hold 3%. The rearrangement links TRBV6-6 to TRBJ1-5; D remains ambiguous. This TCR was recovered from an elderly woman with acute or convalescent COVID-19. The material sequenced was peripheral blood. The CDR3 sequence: CASSYTPENQPQHF. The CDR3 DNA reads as TGTGCCAGCAGTTACACTCCTGAGAATCAGCCCCAGCATTTT.